Below, 21 T cell receptor beta chains from the same sample are listed, as sequenced in a study of T cell responses to AZD1222 COVID-19 vaccine. Repertoires were generated with immunoSEQ multiplex PCR, while TCRdb's copy carries only in-frame clones and drops some. Of about 140,000 clones in the sample, more than 90% were seen once. Material: peripheral blood, obtained on day 0 of AZD1222 vaccination. These receptors originate from an adult in good health.

The chain recombines TRBV24-1 with TRBJ1-2; 7 bases map to TRBD1. V lost 6 bases, J lost 8 bases, and 5 bases stayed unmatched. Germline V gene sequence: CDR1 KGHDR, CDR2 SFDVKD. This CDR3 has 12 amino acids. This chain's CDR3 is CATSSTGRGYTF. CDR3 nucleotides: TGTGCCACCAGTTCGACAGGGCGGGGCTACACCTTC.

V gene TRBV6-5 combines with J gene TRBJ2-7; TRBD1 is a possible D gene (6 bases). Per germline, CDR1 MNHEY and CDR2 SVGAGI. The ends were cut back, 3 bases at V and 3 bases at J, with 12 bases in the middle. CDR3 size: 14 residues. The CDR3 sequence: CASSYDQGLYEQYF. The CDR3 nucleotides are TGTGCCAGCAGTTATGATCAGGGGCTCTACGAGCAGTACTTC.

The chain combines TRBV6-1 with TRBJ2-1, with 11 bases aligning to TRBD1. Germline V gives CDR1 MNHNS, CDR2 SASEGT. This CDR3 is 16 amino acids long. Trimming at V came to 4 bases and at J to 6 bases, leaving 8 bases not matched to a gene. The CDR3 DNA follows: TGTGCCAGCAGTGGCACGGACAGGGGGCGCGGCAATGAGCAGTTCTTC. Residues: CASSGTDRGRGNEQFF.

The chain recombines TRBV27 with TRBJ2-7; TRBD1 matches 8 bases. CDR1 and CDR2 (germline): MNHEY, SMNVEV (reference sequence). Trimming took 5 bases from V and 2 from J; bases not matched to a gene: 2. This CDR3 has 13 residues. The chain's CDR3 is CASSPDRAYEQYF. The CDR3 DNA reads as TGTGCCAGCAGTCCGGACAGGGCCTACGAGCAGTACTTC.

This chain links TRBV5-1 with TRBJ2-1, with 8 bases fitting TRBD1. This CDR3 has 14 residues. V was pared by 3 bases and J by 6 bases, with 5 bases of the junction left unmatched. Germline loops: CDR1 SGHRS, CDR2 YFSETQ. CDR3 in amino acids: CASSSRDRINEQFF. CDR3 sequence (DNA): TGCGCCAGCAGCTCTAGGGACAGGATCAATGAGCAGTTCTTC.

This clone has a single count. As DNA, the CDR3 is TGCGCCAGCTCCCGGACAGGGGTGAGCACTGAAGCTTTCTTT. Translated, it gives CASSRTGVSTEAFF. The chain couples TRBV5-1 to TRBJ1-1, with TRBD1 matching 9 bases. The CDR3 has 14 residues. Unmatched junction bases numbered 8, after V lost 7 bases and J lost 4 bases. The germline V gene encodes CDR1 SGHRS and CDR2 YFSETQ.

This clone has a handful of counts. The V and J genes are TRBV15 and TRBJ2-2; TRBD2 matches 7 bases. Germline V CDR1 and CDR2: LNHNV, YYDKDF (reference sequence). The J segment lost 3 bases and the V segment lost 1 base, leaving 8 bases of the junction unmatched. The length of the CDR3 is 17 residues. The CDR3 protein is CATSRAILASDTGELFF. Written as DNA, the CDR3 is TGTGCCACCAGCAGAGCAATACTAGCGTCAGACACCGGGGAGCTGTTTTTT.

CDR3 in amino acids: CASRAGTGDGYTF. The DNA of the CDR3 is TGTGCCAGCAGAGCCGGGACAGGGGATGGCTACACCTTC. The rearrangement uses TRBV2 and TRBJ1-2; 10 bases match TRBD1. Trimming removed 6 bases from V and 6 bases from J; junction bases left unmatched: 4. CDR3 length: 13 residues. CDR1 is SNHLY, CDR2 FYNNEI, per germline.

The chain is built from TRBV19 and TRBJ1-1; TRBD1 is a possible D gene (5 bases). V was pared by 7 bases and J by 4 bases, with 10 bases between. Germline assignment: CDR1 LNHDA and CDR2 SQIVND (reference sequence). The CDR3 is 12 amino acids. The CDR3 is CASTVGGTEAFF. The CDR3 DNA follows: TGTGCCAGTACGGTTGGGGGCACTGAAGCTTTCTTT.

This clone is a singleton in its sample. The V gene is TRBV7-2, the J gene TRBJ2-2, with D tentatively TRBD1 or TRBD2 (6 bases each). The germline V gene has CDR1 SGHTA and CDR2 FQGNSA. The germline V and J ends were trimmed by 1 base and 3 bases, with 15 bases remaining between them. There are 17 residues in the CDR3. CDR3 nucleotide sequence: TGTGCCAGCAGCTTAGTGTACCGGGGGCGAGACACCGGGGAGCTGTTTTTT. Translating it yields CASSLVYRGRDTGELFF.

The J gene is TRBJ1-2, the V gene TRBV28; no firm D call. CDR3 length: 14 residues. V gave up 5 bases and J gave up 0 bases, with 10 bases separating them. Germline V CDR1 and CDR2: MDHEN, SYDVKM. DNA for the CDR3: TGTGCCAGCAGTGCCCGGGGTCCTAACTATGGCTACACCTTC. Translating it yields CASSARGPNYGYTF.

This sequence joins TRBV6-5 and TRBJ1-2, with D possibly matching TRBD1 (6 bases). The length of the CDR3 is 15 residues. Germline V lookup: CDR1 MNHEY, CDR2 SVGAGI. V was pared by 5 bases and J by 8 bases, with 21 bases between. The CDR3 bases are TGTGCCAGCAGTCTTAGTAAAGGGGGGTTCTTGGGCTACACCTTC. It is translated as CASSLSKGGFLGYTF.

The rearrangement joins TRBV10-3 to TRBJ1-2; D is uncertain. The germline gives CDR1 ENHRY, CDR2 SYGVKD. V shed 3 bases and J shed 4 bases, with 6 bases lying between them. The CDR3 has 12 residues. This chain's CDR3 is CAISEEGYGYTF. As DNA, the CDR3 is TGTGCCATCAGTGAAGAAGGCTATGGCTACACCTTC.

The chain has TRBV4-1 and TRBJ2-7; 8 bases agree with TRBD2. Germline assignment: CDR1 MGHRA and CDR2 YSYEKL. The CDR3 length is 16 residues. The V and J ends lost 4 bases and 3 bases, in that order; junction bases with no gene match: 11. The CDR3 loop reads CASSRVGSLAGYEQYF. The DNA for the CDR3 is TGCGCCAGCAGCCGGGTTGGGTCCCTAGCGGGCTACGAGCAGTACTTC.

The chain combines TRBV7-2 with TRBJ1-4, with D possibly TRBD1 on 5 matching bases. There are 12 residues in the CDR3. The germline V and J ends were trimmed by 3 bases and 8 bases, with 7 bases remaining between them. Germline loops: CDR1 SGHTA, CDR2 FQGNSA. CDR3 in amino acids: CASSLTVEKLFF. The CDR3 DNA sequence: TGTGCCAGCAGCTTGACAGTAGAAAAACTGTTTTTT.

This rearrangement joins TRBV19 to TRBJ1-1; no clear D gene. Germline loops: CDR1 LNHDA, CDR2 SQIVND (reference sequence). V was cut by 7 bases and J by 1 base, with 13 bases left in between. The CDR3 covers 14 residues. The CDR3 nucleotides are TGTGCCAGTACCGCACGGGCCCCGAACACTGAAGCTTTCTTT. As protein: CASTARAPNTEAFF.

J is TRBJ1-2 and V is TRBV29-1; a possible D gene is TRBD1 (6 bases). The CDR3 has 13 amino acids. V dropped 3 bases and J dropped 4 bases, with 12 bases sitting between them. CDR1 is SQVTM, CDR2 ANQGSEA, per germline. The CDR3 region is CSVDRGGSYGYTF. CDR3 bases: TGCAGCGTTGATAGGGGGGGAAGCTATGGCTACACCTTC.

This clone was seen only once. The chain employs TRBV6-5 and TRBJ2-7, with TRBD1 identical over 9 bases. The CDR3 runs 15 residues. CDR1 is MNHEY and CDR2 is SVGAGI in the germline V gene. Trimming cost V 7 bases and J 7 bases; bases outside gene matches: 14. The CDR3 loop is CASTRAGQGLWEQYF. CDR3 sequence (DNA): TGTGCCAGCACCAGGGCAGGACAGGGGCTATGGGAGCAGTACTTC.

V usage is TRBV2 and J usage is TRBJ2-1, with TRBD2 matching 8 bases. Germline assignment: CDR1 SNHLY and CDR2 FYNNEI. CDR3 length: 15 amino acids. Losses at the gene ends were 6 bases for V and 4 bases for J; bases not matched to a gene: 8. In nucleotides, the CDR3 is TGTGCCAGCAGGGGGACTAGGGGCACTTACAATGAGCAGTTCTTC. Translating gives CASRGTRGTYNEQFF.

Remarks on this clone: At the DNA level, this CDR3 is encoded by other sequences in the same sample as well. This chain uses TRBV5-1 with TRBJ1-1; 7 bases are a match to TRBD1. Germline V gene lookup returns CDR1 SGHRS and CDR2 YFSETQ. With V trimmed by 2 bases and J by 3 bases, 1 base remained unmatched. CDR3 length: 13 residues. CDR3 sequence: CASSLTGDTEAFF. The CDR3 DNA reads TGCGCCAGCAGCTTAACAGGGGACACTGAAGCTTTCTTT.

V usage is TRBV28 and J usage is TRBJ1-5, with 7 positions matching TRBD1. Losses at the gene ends were 6 bases for V and 2 bases for J; bases not matched to a gene: 4. Looked up from germline, CDR1 is MDHEN and CDR2 is SYDVKM. The CDR3 extends over 14 amino acids. CDR3 sequence reads: CASRATGGNQPQHF. The CDR3 bases are TGTGCCAGCAGGGCTACAGGGGGCAATCAGCCCCAGCATTTT.